The 22 T cell receptor beta chains below all came from one sample that was sequenced in a study of blood T cell repertoires in COVID-19. TCRdb keeps only in-frame clones here, not all; method: immunoSEQ multiplex PCR. The top ten hold approximately 6.2% of the sample, which has about 240,000 clones, about 86% seen once. The sequencing input was peripheral blood. These receptors all stem from a man in his sixties with acute or convalescent COVID-19.

This clone was seen a single time. The rearrangement uses TRBV10-3 and TRBJ2-7; D ambiguous. V was clipped by 6 bases and J by 0 bases, with 9 bases between them. Germline values: CDR1 ENHRY, CDR2 SYGVKD. CDR3 length equals 13 residues. The CDR3 DNA reads as TGTGCCATCAGGACAAGTAGCTCCTACGAGCAGTACTTC. This encodes CAIRTSSSYEQYF.

The chain combines TRBV24-1 with TRBJ2-1; 11 bases match TRBD2. With 5 bases clipped from V and 6 bases from J, the junction kept 5 bases outside the gene matches. The CDR3 spans 15 residues. CDR1 and CDR2 (germline): KGHDR, SFDVKD. The CDR3 region is CATSGGLAGSNEQFF. The CDR3 DNA reads as TGTGCCACCAGTGGAGGACTAGCGGGTTCCAATGAGCAGTTCTTC.

The chain recombines TRBV5-1 with TRBJ2-3; 7 bases align to TRBD1. The CDR3 is 15 residues long. Germline CDR1 is SGHRS and CDR2 is YFSETQ. Germline trimming cut 6 bases from V and 0 bases from J; bases unmatched to any gene: 7. The CDR3 region is CASNSRGSSTDTQYF. CDR3 bases: TGCGCCAGCAATTCCAGGGGGTCTAGCACAGATACGCAGTATTTT.

In nucleotides, the CDR3 is TGTGCCAGCAGCTTCGACAGGGGGGACACCGGGGAGCTGTTTTTT. Translated: CASSFDRGDTGELFF. The gene calls are TRBV11-3 and TRBJ2-2; 9 bases fit TRBD1. The V gene's germline CDR1 is SGHNT and CDR2 YENEEA. V lost 3 bases, J lost 3 bases, and 2 bases stayed unmatched. This CDR3 spans 15 amino acids.

This clone was seen once. The chain joins TRBV7-2 to TRBJ2-1, with unresolved D. Germline V lookup: CDR1 SGHTA, CDR2 FQGNSA. Deletions cut 2 bases from V and 4 bases from J, with 12 bases between. This CDR3 is 15 amino acids long. The CDR3 spells CASSLSISQYNEQFF. In nucleotides, the CDR3 is TGTGCCAGCAGCTTATCAATTAGCCAATACAATGAGCAGTTCTTC.

This clone was observed a handful of times. The V call is TRBV5-4, the J call TRBJ2-1; tentatively, D is TRBD2 (6 bases). The CDR3 spans 14 residues. Germline CDR1 SGHNT, CDR2 YYREEE (reference sequence). Trimming left V 6 bases short and J 0 bases short, with 10 bases between. DNA for the CDR3: TGTGCCAGCACACGGGAGAGCTCCTACAATGAGCAGTTCTTC. It specifies CASTRESSYNEQFF.

The V call is TRBV11-3, the J call TRBJ2-5; 12 nucleotides match TRBD2. Trimming removed 3 bases from V and 1 base from J; junction bases left unmatched: 6. Per the germline V gene, CDR1 is SGHNT and CDR2 is YENEEA. The CDR3 runs 17 residues. The DNA of the CDR3 is TGTGCCAGCAGCTTGGGTCCTAGCGGGAGGGGCCAAGAGACCCAGTACTTC. This sequence encodes CASSLGPSGRGQETQYF.

This sequence joins TRBV6-5 and TRBJ1-4, with TRBD1 matching 9 bases. Germline CDR1 MNHEY, CDR2 SVGAGI. The ends lost 6 bases at V and 8 bases at J; junction bases unmatched: 10. The CDR3 spans 15 residues. The DNA for the CDR3 is TGTGCCAGCAGGAAACCGGGACAGGGTAGAGAAAAACTGTTTTTT. This encodes CASRKPGQGREKLFF.

The chain links TRBV9 to TRBJ2-7; 8 positions match TRBD2. This CDR3 contains 14 residues. Germline V gene sequence: CDR1 SGDLS, CDR2 YYNGEE. V lost 6 bases and J lost 0; bases outside the gene matches: 5. The CDR3 sequence is CASNPAGASYEQYF. CDR3 bases: TGTGCCAGCAACCCAGCGGGAGCCTCCTACGAGCAGTACTTC.

In its sample, this clone was seen once. V usage is TRBV3-1 (or the pseudogene TRBV3-2) and J usage is TRBJ2-1; 7 bases are a match to TRBD2. The ends lost 5 bases at V and 6 bases at J; junction bases unmatched: 16. The V gene's germline CDR1 is LGHDT and CDR2 YNNKEL (reference sequence). CDR3 length: 17 amino acids. Here the CDR3 DNA reads TGTGCCAGCAGCTCCCGATCTGGGGGGAGGGCCCCCAATGAGCAGTTCTTC. Translating gives CASSSRSGGRAPNEQFF.

The chain employs TRBV6-5 and TRBJ1-2; D may be TRBD1 (5 bases). Germline CDR1 MNHEY, CDR2 SVGAGI. The V gene lost 6 bases and the J gene lost 3 bases, with 14 bases spanning the gap. This CDR3 has 14 amino acids. The chain's CDR3 is CASSSLDRDYGYTF. DNA of the CDR3: TGTGCCAGCAGCTCCCTCGACAGAGACTATGGCTACACCTTC.

The chain joins TRBV6-5 to TRBJ1-6; D uncertain. Germline V gene lookup returns CDR1 MNHEY and CDR2 SVGAGI. This CDR3 has 13 residues. V lost 6 bases, J lost 14 bases, and 17 bases lay in between. The CDR3 DNA sequence: TGTGCCAGCAGCCCCGACGGAAGAGCGGCCCTCCACTTT. Translated, it gives CASSPDGRAALHF.

The rearrangement uses TRBV29-1 and TRBJ2-5, with D perhaps matching TRBD1 (6 bases). There are 14 residues in the CDR3. The V gene's germline CDR1 is SQVTM and CDR2 ANQGSEA. Trimming shortened V by 0 bases and J by 4 bases, and 12 bases separated the two germline ends. For the CDR3, the DNA is TGCAGCGTTGAAGATCGGGTAGGGGGAGAGACCCAGTACTTC. Translated, it gives CSVEDRVGGETQYF.

The J gene is TRBJ2-2, the V gene TRBV19; D gene ambiguous. CDR1 is LNHDA, CDR2 SQIVND, per germline (reference sequence). Trimming took 5 bases from V and 0 from J, leaving 10 bases between them. This CDR3 has 15 residues. Here the CDR3 reads CASSEAVANTGELFF. Written as DNA, the CDR3 is TGTGCCAGTAGTGAGGCGGTTGCGAACACCGGGGAGCTGTTTTTT.

V and J are TRBV7-9 and TRBJ2-7; 12 nucleotides line up with TRBD2. This CDR3 is 15 amino acids long. Trimming at V came to 5 bases and at J to 0 bases, leaving 2 bases not matched to a gene. Looked up from germline, CDR1 is SEHNR and CDR2 is FQNEAQ (reference sequence). This chain's CDR3 is CASSKLAGGSYEQYF. The CDR3 DNA follows: TGTGCCAGCAGCAAACTAGCGGGAGGCTCCTACGAGCAGTACTTC.

V is TRBV2 and J is TRBJ2-5; D may be TRBD1 (6 bases). V lost 4 bases, J lost 5 bases, and 20 bases lay in between. CDR3 length equals 16 residues. CDR1 and CDR2 (germline): SNHLY, FYNNEI. In DNA, the CDR3 is TGTGCCAGCAGTGGACAGGTTGGTGGAGGAACGGAGACCCAGTACTTC. Encoded protein: CASSGQVGGGTETQYF. The variable domain in full, with the rest retrieved from reference TRBV2 and TRBJ2-5, is EPEVTQTPSHQVTQMGQEVILRCVPISNHLYFYWYRQILGQKVEFLVSFYNNEISEKSEIFDDQFSVERPDGSNFTLKIRSTKLEDSAMYFCASSGQVGGGTETQYFGPGTRLLVL.

The genes are TRBV28 and TRBJ1-4, with 9 bases lining up with TRBD1. J was trimmed by 8 bases and V by 6 bases; bases with no gene match: 7. The CDR3 sequence is 14 residues long. Germline V CDR1 and CDR2: MDHEN, SYDVKM. The CDR3 sequence is CASRGQGREEKLFF. In DNA form, the CDR3 reads TGTGCCAGCAGAGGACAGGGGCGGGAGGAAAAACTGTTTTTT.

This clone was seen more than once but under ten times. The rearrangement joins TRBV3-1 (or the pseudogene TRBV3-2) to TRBJ2-7, with D possibly TRBD1 on 6 matching bases. Looked up from germline, CDR1 is LGHDT and CDR2 is YNNKEL (reference sequence). The CDR3 extends over 13 amino acids. V lost 6 bases, J lost 4 bases, and 13 bases lay in between. The DNA of the CDR3 is TGTGCCAGCAGTAAGGACAGAAGTTACGAGCAGTACTTC. It yields the protein CASSKDRSYEQYF.

The CDR3 protein is CASSWGQAATTNEKLFF. The CDR3, as DNA: TGTGCCAGCAGCTGGGGACAGGCAGCTACAACTAATGAAAAACTGTTTTTT. The chain has TRBV5-8 and TRBJ1-4; 8 nucleotides line up with TRBD1. The J segment lost 0 bases and the V segment lost 3 bases, leaving 7 bases of the junction unmatched. Germline V gene sequence: CDR1 SGHTS, CDR2 YDEGEE. The CDR3 is made up of 17 amino acids.

The chain couples TRBV11-2 to TRBJ2-1; no definite D call. This CDR3 contains 14 residues. V dropped 3 bases and J dropped 5 bases, with 11 bases sitting between them. Germline assignment: CDR1 SGHAT and CDR2 FQNNGV. CDR3 residues: CASSLNYRDNEQFF. The CDR3 bases are TGTGCCAGCAGCTTGAATTATCGGGACAATGAGCAGTTCTTC.

V gene TRBV6-5 combines with J gene TRBJ2-1, with D tentatively TRBD1 (5 bases). V gave up 4 bases and J gave up 7 bases, with 17 bases separating them. This CDR3 region has 15 residues. Germline V lookup: CDR1 MNHEY, CDR2 SVGAGI. CDR3 protein: CASSSWAGRGNEQFF. The DNA for the CDR3 is TGTGCCAGCAGTTCTTGGGCAGGGCGAGGAAATGAGCAGTTCTTC.

This CDR3 is CASSYDGTKNIQYF. The CDR3 region has the DNA TGTGCCAGCAGTTACGACGGGACCAAAAACATTCAGTACTTC. The gene calls are TRBV6-5 and TRBJ2-4; tentative D call: TRBD2 (5 bases). The CDR3 spans 14 residues. Trimming removed 2 bases at V and 2 bases at J, with 7 bases between. In germline, CDR1 is MNHEY, CDR2 SVGAGI.